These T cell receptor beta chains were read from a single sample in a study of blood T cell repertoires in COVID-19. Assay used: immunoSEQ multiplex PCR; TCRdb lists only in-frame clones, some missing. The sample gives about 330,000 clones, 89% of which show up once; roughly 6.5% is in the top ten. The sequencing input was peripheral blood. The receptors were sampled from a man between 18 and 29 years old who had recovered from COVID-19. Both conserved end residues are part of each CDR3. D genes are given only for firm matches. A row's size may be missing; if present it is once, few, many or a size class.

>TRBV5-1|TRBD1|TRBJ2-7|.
TGCGCCAGCAGCTTTCAGGGGGAATCCTACGAGCAGTACTTC
CASSFQGESYEQYF
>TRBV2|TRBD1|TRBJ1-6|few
TGTGCCAGCAGTGAAGCAGGGGGCATCATTTCACCCCTCCACTTT
CASSEAGGIISPLHF
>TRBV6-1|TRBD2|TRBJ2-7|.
TGTGCCAGCAGTGCGACCGGGACTAGCGGGGTTACCTACGAGCAGTACTTC
CASSATGTSGVTYEQYF
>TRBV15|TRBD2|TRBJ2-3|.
TGTGCCACCTCGCGACTAGCGGGGAGCACAGATACGCAGTATTTT
CATSRLAGSTDTQYF
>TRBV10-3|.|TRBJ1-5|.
TGTGCCATCAGTGACGGTTGGAATCAGCCCCAGCATTTT
CAISDGWNQPQHF
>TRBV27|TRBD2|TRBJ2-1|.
TGTGCCAGCAGGGGGTTGGTTCGGGGGGGCCTCGGTTACAATGAGCAGTTCTTC
CASRGLVRGGLGYNEQFF
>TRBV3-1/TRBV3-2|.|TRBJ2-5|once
TGTGCCAGCAGCCCCCGACAGGACTGGCTACAAGAGACCCAGTACTTC
CASSPRQDWLQETQYF
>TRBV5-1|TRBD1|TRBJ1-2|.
TGCGCCAGCAGCCAGACAGGGGTAGACTATGGCTACACCTTC
CASSQTGVDYGYTF
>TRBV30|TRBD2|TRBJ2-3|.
TGTGCCTGGAGCCCTCCACTAGCGGGGGGGCCGGAGGCAGATACGCAGTATTTT
CAWSPPLAGGPEADTQYF
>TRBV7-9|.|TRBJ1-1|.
TGTGCCAGCAGCCCATTCGCGGACAGTCCCACGGGAGCTTTCTTT
CASSPFADSPTGAFF
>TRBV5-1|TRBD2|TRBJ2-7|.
TGCGCCAGCAGCTTACGGAGCGGGAGAAACGAGCAGTACTTC
CASSLRSGRNEQYF
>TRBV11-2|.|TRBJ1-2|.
TGTGCCAGCAGCTTAGTTGCGGAGGGCTATGGCTACACCTTC
CASSLVAEGYGYTF
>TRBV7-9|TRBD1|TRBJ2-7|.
TGTGCCAGCAGCCCTCCCCCACCTCGGGACAGATCCTACGAGCAGTACTTC
CASSPPPPRDRSYEQYF
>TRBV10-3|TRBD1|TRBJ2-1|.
TGTGCCATCAGTGACCCCCTCACAGGGGGCAATGAGCAGTTCTTC
CAISDPLTGGNEQFF
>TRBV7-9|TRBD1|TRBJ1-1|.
TGTGCCAGCAGCCAGGGCTTTCTGGGGACAGGGGGCCGGAACACTGAAGCTTTCTTT
CASSQGFLGTGGRNTEAFF
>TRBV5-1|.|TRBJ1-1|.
TGCGCCAGCACCCCCCTTCCCCCCGAGGGAAGGAACACTGAAGCTTTCTTT
CASTPLPPEGRNTEAFF
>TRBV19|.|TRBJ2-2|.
TGTGCCAGTAACTTTAACGTGGGGCCCACCGGGGAGCTGTTTTTT
CASNFNVGPTGELFF
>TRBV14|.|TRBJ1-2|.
TGTGCCAGCAGCTCCACGACAGGAAGGTATGGCTACACCTTC
CASSSTTGRYGYTF
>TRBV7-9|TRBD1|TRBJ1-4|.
TGTGCCAGCAGCCGGACAGGGGCCAATAATGAAAAACTGTTTTTT
CASSRTGANNEKLFF
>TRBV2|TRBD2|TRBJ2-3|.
TGTGCCACACTACTAGCGGGAGCAGATACGCAGTATTTT
CATLLAGADTQYF
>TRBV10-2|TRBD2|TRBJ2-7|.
TGCGCCAGCAGTGTTCGACTAGCGGGAATGTACGAGCAGTACTTC
CASSVRLAGMYEQYF
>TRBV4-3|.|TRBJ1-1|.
TGCGCCAGCAGCCAAGAGGCAGGATCTGAAGCTTTCTTT
CASSQEAGSEAFF
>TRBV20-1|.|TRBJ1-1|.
TGCAGTGCTGGACAATACACTGAAGCTTTCTTT
CSAGQYTEAFF
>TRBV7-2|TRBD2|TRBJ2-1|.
TGTGCCAGCAGCTCAGCGGGGGGGTACGGTGAGCAGTTCTTC
CASSSAGGYGEQFF
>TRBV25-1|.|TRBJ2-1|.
TGTGCCAGCAGTGAATATAGGGGCGCGTACAATGAGCAGTTCTTC
CASSEYRGAYNEQFF
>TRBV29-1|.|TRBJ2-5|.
TGCAGCGGCCCCATGGGCGGGACGACCCAGTACTTC
CSGPMGGTTQYF
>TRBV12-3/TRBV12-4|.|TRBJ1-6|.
TGTGCCAGCAGTTCAGGTTCACCCCTCCACTTT
CASSSGSPLHF
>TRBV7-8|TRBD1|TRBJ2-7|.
TGTGCCAGCAGCTCCGTGACCTTTCCGGGACAGGGGAACGCCGAGCAGTACTTC
CASSSVTFPGQGNAEQYF
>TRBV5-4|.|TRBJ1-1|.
TGTGCCAGCAGCCGCGCTCGAGAACTTATGGACACTGAAGCTTTCTTT
CASSRARELMDTEAFF
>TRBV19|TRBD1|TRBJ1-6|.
TGTGCCAGTAGTCCCGGACAGGGGTATTCACCCCTCCACTTT
CASSPGQGYSPLHF
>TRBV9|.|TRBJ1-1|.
TGTGCCAGCAGCGTTCACTGGACACTGAACACTGAAGCTTTCTTT
CASSVHWTLNTEAFF
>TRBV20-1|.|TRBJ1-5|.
TGCAGTGCTAGAGAAAACTACCGGCAGCATTTT
CSARENYRQHF
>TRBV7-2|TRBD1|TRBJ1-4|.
TGTGCCAGCAGCCCCGACAGGGGTCGAGATAATGAAAAACTGTTTTTT
CASSPDRGRDNEKLFF
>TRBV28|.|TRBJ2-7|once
TGTGCCAGCAGTTTACGGGAGCGGAGGTACGAGCAGTACTTC
CASSLRERRYEQYF
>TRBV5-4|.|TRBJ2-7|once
TGTGCCAGCAGCTTCGGGCAGGGATCTTACGAGCAGTACTTC
CASSFGQGSYEQYF
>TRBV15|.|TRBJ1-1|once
TGTGCCACCAGCAGAGAGAGGCGAATCACGGCGGCCACTGAAGCTTTCTTT
CATSRERRITAATEAFF
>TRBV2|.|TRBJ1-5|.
TGTGCCAGCATCCAGGGAATCAATCAGCCCCAGCATTTT
CASIQGINQPQHF
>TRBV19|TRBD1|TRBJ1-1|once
TGTGCCAGTAGTTTGAGGACAGGGGGCTTGATGGCTTTCTTT
CASSLRTGGLMAFF
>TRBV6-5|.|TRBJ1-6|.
TGTGCCAGCAGTTCGCGGACTGTATATGATTCACCCCTCCACTTT
CASSSRTVYDSPLHF
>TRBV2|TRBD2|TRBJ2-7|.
TGTGCCAGCAGCCCCGGGACTAGCGGGAGTCTCGAGCAGTACTTC
CASSPGTSGSLEQYF
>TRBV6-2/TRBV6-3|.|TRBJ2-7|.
TGTGCCAGCAGTGACGGGACATTGGTATACGAGCAGTACTTC
CASSDGTLVYEQYF